Reported below is one TCR beta chain. Its antigen is not known. The sample belongs to a study of T cells in Graves' hyperthyroidism and ophthalmopathy. Patients aged 18 to 65 had newly diagnosed hyperthyroidism lasting under 2 months. A 10 ml volume of fresh peripheral blood provided the PBMCs. Amplification of TCR beta CDR3 regions was performed using RNA transcripts as template. TCR CDR3 underwent first-round RT-PCR with the HTBI primer set. TCRdb independently ran MiXCR on the multiplex PCR reads; one entry per CDR3 protein. The sample shows nearly 750,000 distinct CDR3 sequences, roughly a third of them seen only once. Regarding the study as a whole: Most expanded thyroid clonotypes above 0.001 recurred in blood. Before onset, by a median of approximately 5.9 months, the model predicted ophthalmopathy.

This CDR3 has 14 amino acids. Germline CDR1 KGHDR, CDR2 SFDVKD. Trimming stripped 4 bases from V and 2 bases from J, with 10 bases between. This receptor was identified in a woman aged 35 to 49 with Graves' hyperthyroidism. Sample: blood. This chain connects TRBV24-1 to TRBJ2-5; D possibly corresponds to TRBD1 (6 bases). Here the CDR3 DNA reads TGTGCCACCAGTGACCAGGGGATGCAAGAGACCCAGTACTTC. As protein: CATSDQGMQETQYF.